The clone carrying this TCR beta chain appeared a few times. The antigen remains unidentified. 60 Vbeta and 13 Jbeta primers were used in PCR. Assay used: immunoSEQ multiplex PCR; TCRdb lists only in-frame clones, some missing. The sample lists tens of thousands of clones, around 68% occurring once. These data are taken from a study of cytomegalovirus exposure and HLA in healthy donors. On the study more broadly: Earlier work reported around 110 million unique TCR beta sequences from about 170 million T cells. Study-wide results and limits: A later analysis linked a missense variant in DCLRE1C to the trimming of TCR beta V and J genes. In vitro, three CMV-associated chains proved specific for CMV antigens. An analysis was carried out at a later point. It showed that HLA-associated TCR beta chains were more clonally expanded than equally common non-associated chains.

Germline V gene sequence: CDR1 KGHSH, CDR2 LQKENI. This CDR3 region has 13 residues. With V trimmed by 5 bases and J by 8 bases, 3 bases remained unmatched. The chain has TRBV18 and TRBJ1-4; the match to TRBD1 covers 9 bases. Sequences were obtained from PBMCs. The receptor's source is a woman aged 40 to 50 in good health and CMV-seropositive. Written as DNA, the CDR3 is TGTGCCAGCTCAGCCGGACAGGGGGAAAAACTGTTTTTT. It yields the protein CASSAGQGEKLFF.